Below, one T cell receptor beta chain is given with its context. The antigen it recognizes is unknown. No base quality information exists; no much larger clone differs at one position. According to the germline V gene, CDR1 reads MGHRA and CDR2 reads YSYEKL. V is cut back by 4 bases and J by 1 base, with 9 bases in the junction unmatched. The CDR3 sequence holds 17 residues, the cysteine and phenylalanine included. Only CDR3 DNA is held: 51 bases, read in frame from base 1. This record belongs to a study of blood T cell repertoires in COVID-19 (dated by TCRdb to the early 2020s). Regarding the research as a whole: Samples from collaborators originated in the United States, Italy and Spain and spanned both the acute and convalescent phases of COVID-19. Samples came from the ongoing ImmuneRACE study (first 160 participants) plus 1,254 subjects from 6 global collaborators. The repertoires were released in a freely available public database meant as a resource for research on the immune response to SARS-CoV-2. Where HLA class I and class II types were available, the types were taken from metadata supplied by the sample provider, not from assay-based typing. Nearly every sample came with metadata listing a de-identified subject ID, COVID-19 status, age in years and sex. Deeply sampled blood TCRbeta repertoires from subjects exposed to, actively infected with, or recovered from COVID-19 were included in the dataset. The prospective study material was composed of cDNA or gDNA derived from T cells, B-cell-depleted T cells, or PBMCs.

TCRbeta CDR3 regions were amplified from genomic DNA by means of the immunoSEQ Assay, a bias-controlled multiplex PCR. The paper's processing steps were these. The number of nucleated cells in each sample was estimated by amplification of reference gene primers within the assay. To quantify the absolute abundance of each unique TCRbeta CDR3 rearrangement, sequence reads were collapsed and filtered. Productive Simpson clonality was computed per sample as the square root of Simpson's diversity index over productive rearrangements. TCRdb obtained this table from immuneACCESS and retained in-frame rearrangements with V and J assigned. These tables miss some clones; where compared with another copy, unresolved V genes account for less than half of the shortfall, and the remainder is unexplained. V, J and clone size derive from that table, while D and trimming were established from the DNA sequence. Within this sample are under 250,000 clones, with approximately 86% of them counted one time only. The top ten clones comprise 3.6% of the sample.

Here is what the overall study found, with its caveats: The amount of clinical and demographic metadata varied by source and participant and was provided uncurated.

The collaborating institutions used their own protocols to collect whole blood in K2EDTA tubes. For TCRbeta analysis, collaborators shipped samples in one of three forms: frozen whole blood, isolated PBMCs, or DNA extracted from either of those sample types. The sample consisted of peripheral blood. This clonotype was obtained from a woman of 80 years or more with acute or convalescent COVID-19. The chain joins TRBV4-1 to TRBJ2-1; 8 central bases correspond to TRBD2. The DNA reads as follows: TGCGCCAGCAGCCCATCTCCTACTAGCGGTTCCTACAATGAGCAGTTCTTC. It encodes CASSPSPTSGSYNEQFF.